The entry below gives a single T cell receptor (beta chain) sequence along with its context. The data derive from a study of T cell changes during pregnancy in multiple sclerosis. Generated by immunoSEQ multiplex PCR, the TCRdb table keeps only in-frame clones and is missing some. In the table there are tens of thousands of clones, around 95% of which are singletons. The receptor was isolated from a female donor with multiple sclerosis, enrolled in a pregnancy study. The sequencing here drew on CD4+ T cells from peripheral blood mononuclear cells, taken before pregnancy.

The CDR3 DNA reads TGTGCCAGCAGTAAACTAGCGGGAGTGAGGGAGACCCAGTACTTC. It codes for CASSKLAGVRETQYF. The chain carries TRBV27 and TRBJ2-5; 11 positions match TRBD2. Trimming cost V 5 bases and J 5 bases; bases outside gene matches: 7. CDR3 length equals 15 residues. Germline CDR1 reads MNHEY; CDR2 reads SMNVEV (reference sequence).